Reported below is one T cell receptor (beta chain). Its cognate antigen is unknown. The source of the sample is a study of T cell clones after liver transplantation. Study-wide findings and caveats: Small, mixed patient groups and varying post-transplant times limit these conclusions.

Sequenced by immunoSEQ multiplex PCR; TCRdb stores in-frame clones only, minus some. The sample holds nearly 45,000 clones, around 84% seen once. J was trimmed by 2 bases and V by 0 bases; bases with no gene match: 8. Germline V CDR1 and CDR2: KGHSH, LQKENI. The CDR3 runs to 20 residues. The sequence derives from a human patient who received a liver transplant. T cells may partly derive from the graft donor. Sequencing used CD4+ T cells from blood, obtained 24 months after liver transplant. J is TRBJ2-3 and V is TRBV18; TRBD2 agrees at 16 bases. CDR3 DNA sequence: TGTGCCAGCTCACCACCGGGACTAGCGGGAGGGCCGCGCTACACAGATACGCAGTATTTT. As protein: CASSPPGLAGGPRYTDTQYF.